The 24 T cell receptor beta chains below come from one sample, sequenced in a study of T-cell reconstitution after alpha-beta-depleted transplantation in children. Library preparation (for TCRbeta) was performed with unique molecular identifiers. TCRdb reanalysed the PCR reads using MiXCR and keeps one entry per CDR3 protein. The sample lists approximately 640,000 distinct CDR3 sequences, roughly 15% occurring once. Source: PBMCs from the stem cell graft donor, taken from the stem cell graft. These receptors all stem from a human donor who donated a stem cell graft to a child with acute myeloid leukemia.

This clonotype was recorded many times. This chain links TRBV6-2 or TRBV6-3 with TRBJ2-1; D remains ambiguous. This CDR3 region has 11 residues. In germline, CDR1 is MNHEY, CDR2 SVGEGT. With 2 bases removed from V and 8 bases from J, the gap between germline ends came to 4 bases. In DNA, the CDR3 is TGTGCCAGCAGTTACAACGATGAGCAGTTCTTC. Protein: CASSYNDEQFF.

The V call is TRBV12-3 or TRBV12-4, the J call TRBJ2-2, with no clear D. V was pared by 2 bases and J by 4 bases, with 2 bases between. The CDR3 sequence is 12 residues long. CDR3 amino acids: CASSLITGELFF. CDR3 in DNA: TGTGCCAGCAGTTTAATCACCGGGGAGCTGTTTTTT.

In its sample, this clonotype was seen many times. The rearrangement joins TRBV20-1 to TRBJ2-3; D is unresolved. This CDR3 contains 15 residues. Trimming cost V 0 bases and J 4 bases, with 14 bases left between them. Germline V gene lookup returns CDR1 DFQATT and CDR2 SNEGSKA (reference sequence). The CDR3 reads CSAREVERTPDTQYF. For the CDR3, the DNA is TGCAGTGCTAGAGAGGTAGAACGGACCCCAGATACGCAGTATTTT.

This clonotype has at least ten counts. The CDR3 loop is CSATRTSGGTDTQYF. The CDR3 region has the DNA TGCAGTGCTACCCGGACTAGCGGAGGCACAGATACGCAGTATTTT. The rearrangement joins TRBV20-1 to TRBJ2-3; 10 bases agree with TRBD2. Germline V CDR1 and CDR2: DFQATT, SNEGSKA (reference sequence). V dropped 4 bases and J dropped 1; count of bases not matched to a gene: 5. The CDR3 loop spans 15 amino acids.

This clonotype was seen only a few times. The CDR3 protein is CASSLTARGYTF. As DNA, the CDR3 is TGCGCCAGCAGCTTGACAGCACGCGGCTACACCTTC. This chain links TRBV5-1 with TRBJ1-2, with D unclear. The CDR3 covers 12 residues. V was trimmed by 1 base and J by 8 bases, leaving 9 bases between them. Germline CDR1 reads SGHRS; CDR2 reads YFSETQ. Using reference TRBV5-1 and TRBJ1-2 for the parts outside the CDR3, the full variable domain is KAGVTQTPRYLIKTRGQQVTLSCSPISGHRSVSWYQQTPGQGLQFLFEYFSETQRNKGNFPGRFSGRQFSNSRSEMNVSTLELGDSALYLCASSLTARGYTFGSGTRLTVV.

J is TRBJ2-3 and V is TRBV11-3; 8 bases line up with TRBD2. The germline gives CDR1 SGHNT, CDR2 YENEEA. With 6 bases clipped from V and 4 bases from J, the junction kept 9 bases outside the gene matches. The CDR3 sequence is 15 residues long. The CDR3 sequence: CASRHRTSTSDTQYF. DNA for the CDR3: TGTGCCAGCAGACACAGGACTAGCACCTCAGATACGCAGTATTTT.

This clonotype showed up many times. The V gene is TRBV20-1, the J gene TRBJ2-5; D is unresolved. CDR3 length equals 13 residues. CDR1 and CDR2 from the germline V gene are DFQATT and SNEGSKA (reference sequence). V dropped 5 bases and J dropped 2 bases, with 12 bases sitting between them. CDR3 bases: TGCAGTGCTCCCCCGGACGGGCAAGAGACCCAGTACTTC. Amino acids: CSAPPDGQETQYF.

The chain couples TRBV7-9 to TRBJ1-1; no clear D. Deletions cut 4 bases from V and 4 bases from J, with 13 bases between. This CDR3 is 14 amino acids long. The germline CDR1 and CDR2 sequences are SEHNR and FQNEAQ (reference sequence). CDR3 coding DNA: TGTGCCAGCAGCTCCGGAGAGATGGGCACTGAAGCTTTCTTT. Residues: CASSSGEMGTEAFF.

This clonotype was seen a few times. The gene calls are TRBV20-1 and TRBJ1-6; the D gene is possibly TRBD1 (5 bases). V dropped 2 bases and J dropped 8 bases, with 13 bases sitting between them. CDR1 DFQATT and CDR2 SNEGSKA come from the germline V gene (reference sequence). The CDR3 is 14 residues long. The DNA of the CDR3 is TGCAGTGCTAGACGACAGCGGATAGATTCACCCCTCCACTTT. Translating it yields CSARRQRIDSPLHF.

This clonotype was found many times. This chain's CDR3 is CSVVEGRTGELFF. In DNA, the CDR3 is TGCAGCGTTGTGGAGGGTCGCACCGGGGAGCTGTTTTTT. V and J are TRBV29-1 and TRBJ2-2; perhaps TRBD2 as D (6 bases). Between the trimmed V and J ends, which lost 4 bases and 4 bases, there was a span of 10 bases. The CDR3 spans 13 residues. Germline values: CDR1 SQVTM, CDR2 ANQGSEA.

This clonotype was detected only once. The chain carries TRBV11-2 and TRBJ1-1; no clear D gene. The V gene lost 1 base and the J gene lost 7 bases, with 19 bases spanning the gap. The CDR3 sequence is 16 residues long. Per germline, CDR1 SGHAT and CDR2 FQNNGV. The DNA for the CDR3 is TGTGCCAGCAGCTTAGTGGCGCCAGAAAATGAAGGTGAAGCTTTCTTT. Its protein product is CASSLVAPENEGEAFF.

J is TRBJ2-5 and V is TRBV7-9; D perhaps matches TRBD1 (5 bases). CDR1 and CDR2 (germline): SEHNR, FQNEAQ (reference sequence). Trimming took 4 bases from V and 3 from J, leaving 15 bases between them. The CDR3 is made up of 15 amino acids. Here the CDR3 DNA reads TGTGCCAGCAGCTCGATCGCGGCGACAGAAGAGACCCAGTACTTC. It encodes CASSSIAATEETQYF.

This clonotype was recorded many times. This chain uses TRBV6-4 with TRBJ1-6; D may be TRBD1 (5 bases). V gave up 2 bases and J gave up 7 bases, with 9 bases separating them. CDR3 length: 14 residues. Per germline, CDR1 MRHNA and CDR2 SNTAGT. The CDR3: CASSDLGLNSPLHF. CDR3 nucleotides: TGTGCCAGCAGTGACCTGGGACTAAATTCACCCCTCCACTTT.

This clonotype occurred a few times. Written as DNA, the CDR3 is TGTGCCAGCAGTCCTGGTTTAGCGGATACGAACACCGGGGAGCTGTTTTTT. Encoded protein: CASSPGLADTNTGELFF. This chain uses TRBV28 with TRBJ2-2; TRBD2 might be the D (6 bases). This CDR3 has 17 residues. The germline V and J ends were trimmed by 5 bases and 0 bases, with 16 bases remaining between them. Germline CDR1 reads MDHEN; CDR2 reads SYDVKM. The full variable domain, rest sourced from reference TRBV28 and TRBJ2-2, is DVKVTQSSRYLVKRTGEKVFLECVQDMDHENMFWYRQDPGLGLRLIYFSYDVKMKEKGDIPEGYSVSREKKERFSLILESASTNQTSMYLCASSPGLADTNTGELFFGEGSRLTVL.

This clonotype was observed at least ten times. The chain is built from TRBV27 and TRBJ1-6, with 8 bases matching TRBD1. Germline CDR1 and CDR2: MNHEY and SMNVEV (reference sequence). V trimming: 6 bases; J trimming: 8 bases; junction bases outside the gene matches: 9. The CDR3 covers 15 residues. The CDR3 region is CASRTGTGKHSPLHF. The CDR3 nucleotides are TGTGCCAGCAGAACCGGGACAGGAAAACATTCACCCCTCCACTTT.

This clonotype was counted many times. This chain joins TRBV20-1 and TRBJ2-5; TRBD2 matches 13 bases. The V gene's germline CDR1 is DFQATT and CDR2 SNEGSKA (reference sequence). Losses at the gene ends were 4 bases for V and 5 bases for J; bases not matched to a gene: 7. The CDR3 runs to 15 residues. The CDR3 here is CSATRLAGGQETQYF. The CDR3, as DNA: TGCAGTGCTACCCGACTAGCGGGGGGCCAGGAGACCCAGTACTTC.

In its sample, this clonotype was seen many times. The chain couples TRBV13 to TRBJ1-1, with D perhaps matching TRBD1 (5 bases). CDR1 and CDR2 from the germline V gene are PRHDT and FYEKMQ (reference sequence). The CDR3 contains 12 residues. V lost 5 bases, J lost 5 bases, and 9 bases lay in between. Here the CDR3 reads CASSRGRTEAFF. DNA of the CDR3: TGTGCCAGCAGCCGGGGGAGGACTGAAGCTTTCTTT.

The chain links TRBV12-3 or TRBV12-4 to TRBJ1-3, with D uncertain. Trimming cost V 4 bases and J 4 bases, with 8 bases left between them. This CDR3 spans 13 amino acids. The CDR3 DNA sequence: TGTGCCAGCAGTTCAAGGGAGGGAAACACCATATATTTT. This encodes CASSSREGNTIYF.

The chain employs TRBV28 and TRBJ1-5; possibly TRBD1 for D (6 bases). This CDR3 spans 13 amino acids. Trimming shortened V by 4 bases and J by 5 bases, and 9 bases separated the two germline ends. Germline assignment: CDR1 MDHEN and CDR2 SYDVKM. The CDR3 is CASSSQGYQPQHF. The CDR3 DNA reads TGTGCCAGCAGTTCACAGGGTTATCAGCCCCAGCATTTT.

This clonotype occurred many times. The genes are TRBV15 and TRBJ2-1; TRBD2 matches at 10 bases. The CDR3 extends over 15 amino acids. CDR1 and CDR2 from the germline V gene are LNHNV and YYDKDF (reference sequence). Trimming took 0 bases from V and 7 from J; bases not matched to a gene: 3. The CDR3 DNA is TGTGCCACCAGCAGAGACCCTAGCGGGGGAAATGAGCAGTTCTTC. Protein sequence: CATSRDPSGGNEQFF. The full variable domain, completed using reference TRBV15 and TRBJ2-1, is DAMVIQNPRYQVTQFGKPVTLSCSQTLNHNVMYWYQQKSSQAPKLLFHYYDKDFNNEADTPDNFQSRRPNTSFCFLDIRSPGLGDTAMYLCATSRDPSGGNEQFFGPGTRLTVL.

In its sample, this clonotype was seen many times. This chain connects TRBV4-3 to TRBJ2-7; D is perhaps TRBD2 (5 bases). The CDR3 has 14 residues. CDR1 is LGHNA and CDR2 is YSLEER in the germline V gene. V shed 3 bases and J shed 4 bases, with 13 bases lying between them. CDR3 protein: CASSHRRGGYEQYF. As DNA, the CDR3 is TGCGCCAGCAGCCATAGGCGAGGAGGTTACGAGCAGTACTTC.

This rearrangement joins TRBV5-1 to TRBJ1-2, with 10 bases that match TRBD1. With V trimmed by 4 bases and J by 4 bases, 13 bases remained unmatched. Germline loops: CDR1 SGHRS, CDR2 YFSETQ. The CDR3 is 17 amino acids. CDR3 bases: TGCGCCAGCAGCGCCCGGACAGGGGGAGCCGAGGTCTATGGCTACACCTTC. Protein product: CASSARTGGAEVYGYTF.

This clonotype was recorded a few times. CDR3 coding DNA: TGTGCCAGCACCGCCCCAGGGGGAAACATTCAGTACTTC. This codes for CASTAPGGNIQYF. V and J are TRBV12-3 or TRBV12-4 and TRBJ2-4, with TRBD1 matching over 7 bases. V shed 7 bases and J 6 bases; nucleotides not matched to a gene: 6. The CDR3 totals 13 residues.

In its sample, this clonotype was seen a few times. This rearrangement joins TRBV6-2 or TRBV6-3 to TRBJ1-4; no definite D call. CDR1 MNHEY and CDR2 SVGEGT come from the germline V gene. This CDR3 is built from 14 residues. Between the trimmed V and J ends, which lost 6 bases and 12 bases, there was a span of 20 bases. The CDR3 DNA reads TGTGCCAGCAGGTCAATGGGTGTGCAAATTCAACTGTTTTTT. It is translated as CASRSMGVQIQLFF.